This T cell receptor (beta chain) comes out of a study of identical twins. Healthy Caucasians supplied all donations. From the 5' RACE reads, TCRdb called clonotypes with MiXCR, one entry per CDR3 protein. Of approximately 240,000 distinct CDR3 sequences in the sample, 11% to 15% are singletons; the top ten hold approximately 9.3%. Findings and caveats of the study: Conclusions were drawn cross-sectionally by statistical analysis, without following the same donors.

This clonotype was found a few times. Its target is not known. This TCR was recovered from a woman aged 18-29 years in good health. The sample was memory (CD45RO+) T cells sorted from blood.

The CDR3 loop is CASSSGREGRQYF. CDR3 coding DNA: TGTGCCAGCAGTTCCGGACGGGAAGGTCGGCAGTACTTC. The chain is built from TRBV6-2 or TRBV6-3 and TRBJ2-7, with D maybe TRBD2 (5 bases). This CDR3 is 13 amino acids long. Germline V gene data show CDR1 as MNHEY and CDR2 as SVGEGT. The V gene lost 4 bases and the J gene lost 9 bases, with 16 bases spanning the gap.